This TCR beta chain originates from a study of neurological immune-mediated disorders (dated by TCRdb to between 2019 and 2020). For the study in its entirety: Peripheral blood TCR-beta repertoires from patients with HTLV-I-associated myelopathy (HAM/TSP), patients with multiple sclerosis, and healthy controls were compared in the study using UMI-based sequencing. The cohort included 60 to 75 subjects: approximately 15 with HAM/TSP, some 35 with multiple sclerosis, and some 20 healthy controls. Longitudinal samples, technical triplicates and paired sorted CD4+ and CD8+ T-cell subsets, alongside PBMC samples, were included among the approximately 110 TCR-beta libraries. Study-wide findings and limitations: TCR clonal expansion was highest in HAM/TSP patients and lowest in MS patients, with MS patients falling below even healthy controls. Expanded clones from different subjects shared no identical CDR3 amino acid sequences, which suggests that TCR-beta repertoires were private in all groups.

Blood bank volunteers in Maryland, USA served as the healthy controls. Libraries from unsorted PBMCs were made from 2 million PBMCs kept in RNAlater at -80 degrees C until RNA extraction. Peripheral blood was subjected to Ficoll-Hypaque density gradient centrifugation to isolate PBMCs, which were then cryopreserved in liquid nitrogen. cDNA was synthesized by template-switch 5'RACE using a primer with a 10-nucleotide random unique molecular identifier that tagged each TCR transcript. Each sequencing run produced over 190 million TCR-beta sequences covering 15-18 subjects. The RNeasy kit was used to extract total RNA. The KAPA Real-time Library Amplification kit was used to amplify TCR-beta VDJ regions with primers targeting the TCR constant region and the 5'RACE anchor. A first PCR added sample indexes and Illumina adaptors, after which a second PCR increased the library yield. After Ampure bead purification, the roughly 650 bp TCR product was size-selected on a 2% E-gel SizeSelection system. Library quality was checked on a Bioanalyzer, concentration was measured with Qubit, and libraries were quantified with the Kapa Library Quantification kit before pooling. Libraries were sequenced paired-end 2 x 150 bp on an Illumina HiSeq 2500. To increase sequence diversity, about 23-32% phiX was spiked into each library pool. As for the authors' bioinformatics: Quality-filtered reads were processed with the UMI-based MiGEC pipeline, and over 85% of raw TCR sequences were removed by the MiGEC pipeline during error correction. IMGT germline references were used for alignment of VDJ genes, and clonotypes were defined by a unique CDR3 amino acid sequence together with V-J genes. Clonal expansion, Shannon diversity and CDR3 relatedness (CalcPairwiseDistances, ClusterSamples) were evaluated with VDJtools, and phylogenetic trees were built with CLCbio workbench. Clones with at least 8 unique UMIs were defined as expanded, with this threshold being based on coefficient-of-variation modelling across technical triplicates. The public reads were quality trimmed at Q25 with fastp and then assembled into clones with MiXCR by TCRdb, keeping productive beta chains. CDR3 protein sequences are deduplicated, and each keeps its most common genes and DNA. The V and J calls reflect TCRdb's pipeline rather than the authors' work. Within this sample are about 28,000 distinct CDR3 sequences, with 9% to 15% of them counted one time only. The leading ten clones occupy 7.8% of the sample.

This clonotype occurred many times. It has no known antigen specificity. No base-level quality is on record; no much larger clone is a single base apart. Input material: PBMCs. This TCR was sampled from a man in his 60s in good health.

At the DNA level, the sequence is TGTGCCAGCAGCGCCAGGGACGGGTGGGAGACCCAGTACTTC. It translates to CASSARDGWETQYF. The V and J segments used are TRBV7-2 and TRBJ2-5; the D gene is possibly TRBD1 or TRBD2, with 5 bases matching each. From cysteine to phenylalanine, the CDR3 is 14 amino acids long. The entry retains the CDR3 DNA only, 42 bases that are in frame from base 1. For CDR1 and CDR2, the germline V gene lists SGHTA and FQGNSA. Trimming takes 5 bases from V and 5 bases from J, and the germline ends sit 15 bases apart.